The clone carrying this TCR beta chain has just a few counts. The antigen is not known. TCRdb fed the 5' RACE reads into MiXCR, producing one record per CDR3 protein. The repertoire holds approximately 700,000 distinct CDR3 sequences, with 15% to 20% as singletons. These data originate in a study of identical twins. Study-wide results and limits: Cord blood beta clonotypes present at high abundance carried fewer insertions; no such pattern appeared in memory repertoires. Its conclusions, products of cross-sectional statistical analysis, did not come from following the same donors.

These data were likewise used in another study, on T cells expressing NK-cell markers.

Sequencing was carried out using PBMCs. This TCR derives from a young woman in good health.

The chain's CDR3 is CASSLVGFGNEQYF. The CDR3 DNA sequence: TGTGCCAGCAGCTTAGTTGGTTTCGGTAACGAGCAGTACTTC. This sequence joins TRBV7-9 and TRBJ2-7; D is unresolved. V gave up 1 base and J gave up 5 bases, with 12 bases separating them. Germline CDR1 reads SEHNR; CDR2 reads FQNEAQ (reference sequence). This CDR3 comprises 14 residues.